The 27 T cell receptor beta chains given below trace back to one sample, sequenced in a study of CD8+CD57+ T cells in acquired aplastic anemia. Profiling that covered TCR beta VDJ and CDR3 relied on genomic DNA as its template. TCRdb reanalysed the reads using MiXCR and keeps one entry per CDR3 protein. The sample consists of some 200,000 distinct CDR3 sequences, less than 50% of them appearing once. Patients chosen for sequencing had shown CD8+CD57+ cell expansion by flow cytometry. Material: sorted CD4+, CD8+, or CD8+CD57+ T cells (not recorded which) from PBMCs. The receptors originated from a human donor with aplastic anemia.

This clonotype occurred a few times. This chain uses TRBV28 with TRBJ2-7; D is undetermined. In germline, CDR1 is MDHEN, CDR2 SYDVKM. V shed 3 bases and J shed 0 bases, with 6 bases lying between them. The CDR3 covers 13 residues. The CDR3 loop reads CASSFGFSYEQYF. CDR3 bases: TGTGCCAGCAGTTTTGGGTTCTCCTACGAGCAGTACTTC.

The table lists this clonotype with many counts. This chain joins TRBV11-2 and TRBJ1-3; 7 positions match TRBD1. Germline CDR1 reads SGHAT; CDR2 reads FQNNGV. CDR3 length: 16 residues. V dropped 0 bases and J dropped 3; count of bases not matched to a gene: 5. This chain's CDR3 is CASSLDARGFGNTIYF. DNA for the CDR3: TGTGCCAGCAGCTTAGACGCCAGGGGGTTTGGAAACACCATATATTTT.

The table lists this clonotype with many counts. This chain uses TRBV20-1 with TRBJ2-3, with unresolved D. Per the germline V gene, CDR1 is DFQATT and CDR2 is SNEGSKA (reference sequence). The CDR3 spans 14 residues. V gave up 2 bases and J gave up 2 bases, with 11 bases separating them. CDR3 bases: TGCAGTGCTAGAAAGCCTCAGTTCACAGATACGCAGTATTTT. The encoded protein is CSARKPQFTDTQYF.

This clonotype was seen at least ten times. At one boundary the junction diverges from the germline segment, which might be a read error. The chain has TRBV19 and TRBJ2-3, with D unclear. The CDR3 spans 12 residues. Looked up from germline, CDR1 is LNHDA and CDR2 is SQIVND (reference sequence). The CDR3 nucleotides read TGTGCCAGTAGGATAGCAGGAGATACGCAGTATTTT. This sequence encodes CASRIAGDTQYF.

Worth noting for this clonotype: At one end, the junction sequence differs from germline, possibly due to a read error. This chain uses TRBV7-9 with TRBJ1-1; D is possibly TRBD1 (6 bases). The CDR3 contains 14 residues. CDR1 is SEHNR, CDR2 FQNEAQ, per germline (reference sequence). This chain's CDR3 is CAGSLVLRGTEAFF. Written as DNA, the CDR3 is TGTGCCGGCAGCTTAGTCCTCAGGGGCACTGAAGCTTTCTTT.

This clonotype was picked up a small number of times. The V gene is TRBV7-6, the J gene TRBJ2-3, with 11 positions matching TRBD1. The J segment lost 6 bases and the V segment lost 5 bases, leaving 7 bases of the junction unmatched. The CDR3 sequence is 15 residues long. CDR1 is SGHVS, CDR2 FNYEAQ, per germline. CDR3 nucleotides: TGTGCCAGCAGCCCCGGACAGGGGGCGAAGGATACGCAGTATTTT. It encodes CASSPGQGAKDTQYF. The full variable domain, rest sourced from reference TRBV7-6 and TRBJ2-3, is GAGVSQSPRYKVTKRGQDVALRCDPISGHVSLYWYRQALGQGPEFLTYFNYEAQQDKSGLPNDRFSAERPEGSISTLTIQRTEQRDSAMYRCASSPGQGAKDTQYFGPGTRLTVL.

The gene calls are TRBV24-1 and TRBJ2-1; TRBD1 aligns across 7 bases. The trim removed 5 bases at V and 3 bases at J, leaving 12 bases unmatched. Per germline, CDR1 KGHDR and CDR2 SFDVKD. CDR3 length: 17 residues. CDR3 loop: CATSAYTGTANYNEQFF. The CDR3, as DNA: TGTGCCACCAGTGCCTACACCGGGACAGCAAACTACAATGAGCAGTTCTTC.

Of note for this clonotype: This clone may be a read error of a much larger clone one base away. The gene calls are TRBV7-2 and TRBJ2-4; TRBD2 is a possible D gene (5 bases). The CDR3 runs to 10 residues. The V and J ends lost 7 bases and 12 bases respectively, with 10 bases between them. Germline loops: CDR1 SGHTA, CDR2 FQGNSA. DNA for the CDR3: TGTGCCAGCACTAGCTACACTCAGTACTTC. Translating it yields CASTSYTQYF.

This chain uses TRBV10-2 with TRBJ2-1; the match to TRBD2 covers 10 bases. The CDR3 runs to 14 residues. CDR1 is WSHSY and CDR2 is SAAADI in the germline V gene. With V trimmed by 7 bases and J by 5 bases, 5 bases remained unmatched. CDR3 residues: CASTPSGRNNEQFF. In DNA, the CDR3 is TGCGCCAGCACCCCTAGCGGGAGAAACAATGAGCAGTTCTTC.

Remarks on this clonotype: At one boundary the junction diverges from the germline segment, which might be a read error. J is TRBJ2-2 and V is TRBV15, with D possibly being TRBD2 (5 bases). CDR3 length: 17 residues. Germline V lookup: CDR1 LNHNV, CDR2 YYDKDF (reference sequence). The CDR3 DNA is TGTGCCACCAGCAGAGATTACGGAGGCGTAGACACCGGGGAGCCGTTTTTT. Translating gives CATSRDYGGVDTGEPFF. Drawing the rest from reference TRBV15 and TRBJ2-2, the complete variable domain is DAMVIQNPRYQVTQFGKPVTLSCSQTLNHNVMYWYQQKSSQAPKLLFHYYDKDFNNEADTPDNFQSRRPNTSFCFLDIRSPGLGDTAMYLCATSRDYGGVDTGEPFFGEGSRLTVL.

This sequence joins TRBV7-3 and TRBJ2-2, with D possibly TRBD1 on 5 matching bases. Trimming cost V 2 bases and J 3 bases, with 7 bases left between them. Germline CDR1 SGHTA, CDR2 FQGTGA. CDR3 length: 14 residues. CDR3: CASSLQGYTGELFF. CDR3 bases: TGTGCCAGCAGCTTACAGGGTTACACCGGGGAGCTGTTTTTT.

This rearrangement joins TRBV19 to TRBJ1-5; possibly TRBD1 for D (5 bases). The V gene lost 10 bases and the J gene lost 9 bases, with 19 bases spanning the gap. The CDR3 has 13 amino acids. Germline lookup yields CDR1 LNHDA and CDR2 SQIVND (reference sequence). The CDR3 DNA sequence: TGTGCCACTTTGGAGAGGGGAATCGGGCCCCAGCATTTT. It codes for CATLERGIGPQHF.

V and J are TRBV15 and TRBJ2-5, with 11 nucleotides matching TRBD2. CDR1 LNHNV and CDR2 YYDKDF come from the germline V gene (reference sequence). There are 17 residues in the CDR3. Trimming cost V 1 base and J 4 bases; bases outside gene matches: 8. The DNA for the CDR3 is TGTGCCACCAGCAGAGTTCTAGCGGGAGGTAGTGGAGAGACCCAGTACTTC. Protein sequence: CATSRVLAGGSGETQYF.

This clonotype has only a few counts. This chain uses TRBV18 with TRBJ2-7, with D perhaps matching TRBD2 (6 bases). CDR3 length: 16 residues. Germline V CDR1 and CDR2: KGHSH, LQKENI. V dropped 6 bases and J dropped 0 bases, with 18 bases sitting between them. CDR3 nucleotides: TGTGCCAGCTCTGAGGGGTACGGGGGAAGCTCCTACGAGCAGTACTTC. The encoded protein is CASSEGYGGSSYEQYF.

This clonotype was found a few times. V gene TRBV14 combines with J gene TRBJ2-7; D is unresolved. The CDR3 spans 10 residues. Looked up from germline, CDR1 is SGHDN and CDR2 is FVKESK. Trimming removed 0 bases at V and 9 bases at J, with 3 bases between. DNA for the CDR3: TGTGCCAGCAGCCAAGACGGGCAGTACTTC. This codes for CASSQDGQYF.

V gene TRBV10-3 combines with J gene TRBJ2-3; the match to TRBD1 covers 12 bases. J was trimmed by 0 bases and V by 6 bases; bases with no gene match: 10. CDR1 and CDR2 from the germline V gene are ENHRY and SYGVKD. The CDR3 has 18 amino acids. The CDR3 region is CAISLPPGQGASTDTQYF. The CDR3 bases are TGTGCCATCAGCCTTCCCCCGGGACAGGGGGCTAGCACAGATACGCAGTATTTT.

This clonotype came up once. V and J are TRBV20-1 and TRBJ2-7; TRBD1 agrees at 7 bases. Germline assignment: CDR1 DFQATT and CDR2 SNEGSKA (reference sequence). The V segment lost 3 bases and the J segment 2 bases; nucleotides outside the gene matches: 7. The CDR3 extends over 14 amino acids. As DNA, the CDR3 is TGCAGTGCTAGCGCCGGACAGGCCGCCTACGAGCAGTACTTC. As protein: CSASAGQAAYEQYF.

This clonotype was seen at least ten times. The rearrangement uses TRBV3-1 and TRBJ1-1; unclear D gene. Trimming left V 0 bases short and J 0 bases short, with 5 bases between. The germline gives CDR1 LGHDT, CDR2 YNNKEL (reference sequence). The CDR3 is 14 residues long. The CDR3 spells CASSQDRLNTEAFF. The CDR3 coding sequence is TGTGCCAGCAGCCAAGATCGACTGAACACTGAAGCTTTCTTT. Based on the CDR3 plus reference TRBV3-1 and TRBJ1-1, the full variable domain is DTAVSQTPKYLVTQMGNDKSIKCEQNLGHDTMYWYKQDSKKFLKIMFSYNNKELIINETVPNRFSPKSPDKAHLNLHINSLELGDSAVYFCASSQDRLNTEAFFGQGTRLTVV.

This clonotype was counted only a few times. The V call is TRBV6-1, the J call TRBJ2-7, with no clear D. V was trimmed by 7 bases and J by 3 bases, leaving 7 bases between them. Germline values: CDR1 MNHNS, CDR2 SASEGT. The CDR3 loop spans 11 amino acids. The CDR3 nucleotides read TGTGCCAGCACGGCCTTCTACGAGCAGTACTTC. Its protein is CASTAFYEQYF.

This chain links TRBV10-3 with TRBJ2-7; D is possibly TRBD1 or TRBD2 (6 bases each). Germline V gives CDR1 ENHRY, CDR2 SYGVKD. V gave up 8 bases and J gave up 6 bases, with 20 bases separating them. The CDR3 contains 14 residues. This CDR3 reads CAIAWGAGRLEQYF. Written as DNA, the CDR3 is TGTGCCATCGCCTGGGGGGCAGGGCGGCTCGAGCAGTACTTC.

In this sample, this clonotype turned up many times. This chain uses TRBV2 with TRBJ2-1, with unresolved D. The CDR3 runs 14 residues. CDR1 SNHLY and CDR2 FYNNEI come from the germline V gene. The V and J ends lost 6 bases and 8 bases respectively, with 17 bases between them. The CDR3: CASSRMFIGDEQFF. The CDR3 nucleotides read TGTGCCAGCAGCAGGATGTTCATAGGCGATGAGCAGTTCTTC.

The sample holds a few counts of this clonotype. The V call is TRBV30, the J call TRBJ2-1; D may be TRBD2 (5 bases). CDR3 length equals 13 residues. Trimming pared 3 bases from V and 8 bases from J, leaving 14 bases between. Germline V gives CDR1 GTSNPN, CDR2 SVGIG (reference sequence). CDR3 in amino acids: CAWRSRGRDEQFF. The CDR3 DNA sequence: TGTGCCTGGAGAAGTCGGGGTCGGGATGAGCAGTTCTTC. Based on the CDR3 plus reference TRBV30 and TRBJ2-1, the full variable domain is SQTIHQWPATLVQPVGSPLSLECTVEGTSNPNLYWYRQAAGRGLQLLFYSVGIGQISSEVPQNLSASRPQDRQFILSSKKLLLSDSGFYLCAWRSRGRDEQFFGPGTRLTVL.

This clonotype was seen more than once but under ten times. The rearrangement links TRBV20-1 to TRBJ1-2; D is unresolved. Germline-derived CDR1 and CDR2 are DFQATT and SNEGSKA (reference sequence). V lost 4 bases and J 2 bases, leaving 5 bases between the germline ends. This CDR3 comprises 11 residues. In nucleotides, the CDR3 is TGCAGTGCTATGGACAACTATGGCTACACCTTC. As protein: CSAMDNYGYTF.

This clonotype was recorded at least ten times. This sequence joins TRBV20-1 and TRBJ2-5; 7 nucleotides line up with TRBD1. The CDR3 covers 15 residues. Germline assignment: CDR1 DFQATT and CDR2 SNEGSKA (reference sequence). The ends lost 3 bases at V and 1 base at J; junction bases unmatched: 8. The chain's CDR3 is CSARPGTESQETQYF. DNA for the CDR3: TGCAGTGCTAGGCCCGGGACAGAAAGCCAAGAGACCCAGTACTTC.

This clonotype was recorded a few times. A much larger clone differs by one base, so this may be a read error. The J gene is TRBJ1-1, the V gene TRBV5-5; D call uncertain. Germline values: CDR1 SGHKS, CDR2 YYEKEE (reference sequence). Trimming pared 4 bases from V and 4 bases from J, leaving 14 bases between. The CDR3 is 14 residues long. The CDR3 DNA is TGTGCCAGCAGCCTGGATTTCGGGAGCACTGAAGCTTTCTTT. As protein: CASSLDFGSTEAFF.

By frequency in the sample, this clonotype is medium-sized (0.01 to 0.1%). The chain employs TRBV4-2 and TRBJ1-2, with D maybe TRBD1 (5 bases). Trimming shortened V by 0 bases and J by 2 bases, and 13 bases separated the two germline ends. CDR3 length: 16 residues. Germline CDR1 LGHNA, CDR2 YNFKEQ. The CDR3 DNA reads as TGTGCCAGCAGCCAAGAAGTCGGGGGGACCAACTATGGCTACACCTTC. Protein product: CASSQEVGGTNYGYTF.

This clonotype has at least ten counts. The rearrangement uses TRBV5-1 and TRBJ2-3, with TRBD1 as a possible D gene (6 bases). Germline-derived CDR1 and CDR2 are SGHRS and YFSETQ. V was pared by 4 bases and J by 0 bases, with 12 bases between. The length of the CDR3 is 15 residues. The CDR3 coding sequence is TGCGCCAGCAGCGACGGGACACCTAGCACAGATACGCAGTATTTT. Amino acid sequence: CASSDGTPSTDTQYF.